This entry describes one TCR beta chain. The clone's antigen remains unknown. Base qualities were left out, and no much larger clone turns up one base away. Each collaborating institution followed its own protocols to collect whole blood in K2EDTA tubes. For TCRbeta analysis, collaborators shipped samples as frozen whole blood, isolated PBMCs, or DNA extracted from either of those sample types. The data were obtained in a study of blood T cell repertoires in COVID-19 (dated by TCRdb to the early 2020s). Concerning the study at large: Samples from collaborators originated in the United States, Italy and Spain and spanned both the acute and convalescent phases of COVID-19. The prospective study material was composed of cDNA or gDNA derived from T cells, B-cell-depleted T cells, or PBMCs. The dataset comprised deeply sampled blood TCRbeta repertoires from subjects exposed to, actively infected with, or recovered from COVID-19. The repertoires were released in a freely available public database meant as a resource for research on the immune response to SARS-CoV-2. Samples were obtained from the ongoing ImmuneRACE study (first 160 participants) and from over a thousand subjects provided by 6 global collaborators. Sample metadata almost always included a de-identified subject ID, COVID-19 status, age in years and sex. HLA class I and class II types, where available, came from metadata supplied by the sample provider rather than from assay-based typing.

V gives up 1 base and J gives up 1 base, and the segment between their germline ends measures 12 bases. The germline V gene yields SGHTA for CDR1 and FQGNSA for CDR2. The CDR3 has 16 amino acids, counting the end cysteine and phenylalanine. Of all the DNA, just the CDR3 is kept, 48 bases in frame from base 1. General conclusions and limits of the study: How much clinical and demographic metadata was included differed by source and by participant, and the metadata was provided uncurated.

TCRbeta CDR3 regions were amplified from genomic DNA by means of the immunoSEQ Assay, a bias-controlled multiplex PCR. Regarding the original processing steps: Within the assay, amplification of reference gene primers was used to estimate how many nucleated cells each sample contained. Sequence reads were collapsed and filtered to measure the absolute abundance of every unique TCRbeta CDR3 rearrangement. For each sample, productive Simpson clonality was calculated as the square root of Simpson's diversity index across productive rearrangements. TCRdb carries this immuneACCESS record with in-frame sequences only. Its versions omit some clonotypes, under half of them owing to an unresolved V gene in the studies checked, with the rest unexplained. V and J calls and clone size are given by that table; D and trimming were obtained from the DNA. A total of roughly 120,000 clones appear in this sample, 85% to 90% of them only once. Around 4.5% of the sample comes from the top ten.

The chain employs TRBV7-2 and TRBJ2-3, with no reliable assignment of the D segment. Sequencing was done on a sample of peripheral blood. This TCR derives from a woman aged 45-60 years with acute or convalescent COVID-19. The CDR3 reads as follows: CASSLGRTLRTDTQYF. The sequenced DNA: TGTGCCAGCAGCTTAGGGCGTACACTACGCACAGATACGCAGTATTTT.